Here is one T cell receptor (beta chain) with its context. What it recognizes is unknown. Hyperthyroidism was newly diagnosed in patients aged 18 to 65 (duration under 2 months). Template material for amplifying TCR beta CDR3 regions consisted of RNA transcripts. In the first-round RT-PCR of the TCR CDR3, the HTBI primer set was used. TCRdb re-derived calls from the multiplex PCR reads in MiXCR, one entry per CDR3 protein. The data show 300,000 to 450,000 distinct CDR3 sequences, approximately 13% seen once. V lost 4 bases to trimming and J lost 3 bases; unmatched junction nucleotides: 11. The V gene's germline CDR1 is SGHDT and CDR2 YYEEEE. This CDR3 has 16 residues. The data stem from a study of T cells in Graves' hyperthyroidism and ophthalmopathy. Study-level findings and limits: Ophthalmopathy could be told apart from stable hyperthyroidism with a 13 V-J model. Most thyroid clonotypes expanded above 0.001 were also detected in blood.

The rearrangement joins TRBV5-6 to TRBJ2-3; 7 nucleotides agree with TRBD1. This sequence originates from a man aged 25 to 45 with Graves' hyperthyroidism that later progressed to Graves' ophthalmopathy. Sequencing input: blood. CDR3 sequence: CASSTIRQGRTDTQYF. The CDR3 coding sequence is TGTGCCAGCAGCACAATTCGACAGGGTCGAACAGATACGCAGTATTTT.